One and the same sample provided the 30 T cell receptor beta chains below, sequenced in a study of shared clonotypes between healthy human individuals (dated by TCRdb to about 2020). Library preparation employed the immunoSEQ multiplex PCR assay. TCRdb mirrors the immuneACCESS table, restricted to in-frame sequences. Some clones are absent from its copies; in checked studies, under half trace to an unresolved V gene, and the reason for the others is unknown. The sample data list fewer than 600,000 clones, and about four fifths of these were observed just once. The top ten clones comprise roughly 13% of the sample. Sequencing was done on a sample of PBMCs. The source of these receptors is a woman between 35 and 50 years old in good health. Some clones in this sample may be carry-over from other donors' samples.

The chain links TRBV18 to TRBJ2-1; D is uncertain. Per germline, CDR1 KGHSH and CDR2 LQKENI. The CDR3 extends over 14 amino acids. Trimming left V 6 bases short and J 8 bases short, with 17 bases between. CDR3 coding DNA: TGTGCCAGCTCGGCGAGGATGGCCTCGGATGAGCAGTTCTTC. Protein sequence: CASSARMASDEQFF.

J is TRBJ2-7 and V is TRBV7-3; 7 bases align to TRBD1. The germline CDR1 and CDR2 sequences are SGHTA and FQGTGA. The CDR3 covers 14 residues. Trimming took 0 bases from V and 3 from J; bases not matched to a gene: 2. The CDR3 sequence is CASSLTGGGYEQYF. The CDR3 nucleotides read TGTGCCAGCAGCTTAACAGGGGGCGGCTACGAGCAGTACTTC.

The chain links TRBV5-1 to TRBJ2-7; 10 bases are shared with TRBD1. J lost 5 bases, V lost 4 bases, and 6 bases had no gene match. The germline CDR1 and CDR2 sequences are SGHRS and YFSETQ. This CDR3 spans 14 amino acids. The CDR3 DNA is TGCGCCAGCAGCCTGGGACAGGGGATAAACGAGCAGTACTTC. Translating gives CASSLGQGINEQYF. Variable domain in full (rest from reference TRBV5-1 and TRBJ2-7): KAGVTQTPRYLIKTRGQQVTLSCSPISGHRSVSWYQQTPGQGLQFLFEYFSETQRNKGNFPGRFSGRQFSNSRSEMNVSTLELGDSALYLCASSLGQGINEQYFGPGTRLTVT.

The rearrangement joins TRBV4-3 to TRBJ2-2, with 7 positions matching TRBD1. Germline CDR1 and CDR2: LGHNA and YSLEER. The CDR3 covers 13 residues. Germline trimming cut 4 bases from V and 5 bases from J; bases unmatched to any gene: 1. The CDR3 loop is CASSLQGTGELFF. The CDR3 bases are TGCGCCAGCAGCCTACAGGGGACCGGGGAGCTGTTTTTT.

This rearrangement joins TRBV10-3 to TRBJ1-1; D unclear. Germline V gene lookup returns CDR1 ENHRY and CDR2 SYGVKD. Trimming left V 0 bases short and J 8 bases short, with 10 bases between. CDR3 length: 13 amino acids. The chain's CDR3 is CAISESVGGEAFF. CDR3 bases: TGTGCCATCAGTGAGTCGGTGGGTGGGGAAGCTTTCTTT.

The rearrangement joins TRBV6-6 to TRBJ2-3; D is undetermined. CDR3 size: 11 residues. V lost 6 bases and J lost 6, with 7 bases in between. Looked up from germline, CDR1 is MNHNY and CDR2 is SVGAGI (reference sequence). CDR3 sequence reads: CASRRRDTQYF. CDR3 nucleotides: TGTGCCAGCAGGCGAAGGGATACGCAGTATTTT.

CDR3 sequence reads: CASSLALSSGANVLTF. DNA for the CDR3: TGTGCCAGCAGCTTGGCCCTAAGCTCTGGGGCCAACGTCCTGACTTTC. The chain employs TRBV5-4 and TRBJ2-6; D call uncertain. CDR3 length: 16 residues. Germline CDR1 reads SGHNT; CDR2 reads YYREEE (reference sequence). Trimming took 0 bases from V and 0 from J, leaving 7 bases between them.

This chain connects TRBV19 to TRBJ2-1; 7 positions match TRBD2. Germline CDR1 and CDR2: LNHDA and SQIVND (reference sequence). The CDR3 length is 13 residues. V shed 6 bases and J 4 bases; nucleotides not matched to a gene: 3. CDR3 sequence: CASRQGLYNEQFF. DNA of the CDR3: TGTGCCAGTAGGCAGGGACTATACAATGAGCAGTTCTTC.

This clone was detected once. The chain carries TRBV19 and TRBJ1-5; 10 nucleotides agree with TRBD1. The CDR3 is 14 residues long. Germline CDR1 reads LNHDA; CDR2 reads SQIVND (reference sequence). The ends lost 5 bases at V and 9 bases at J; junction bases unmatched: 7. CDR3 sequence reads: CASSDRGPPGPQHF. Here the CDR3 DNA reads TGTGCCAGTAGTGACAGGGGGCCCCCGGGGCCCCAGCATTTT.

This chain connects TRBV20-1 to TRBJ2-7, with D unresolved. Germline CDR1 is DFQATT and CDR2 is SNEGSKA (reference sequence). The CDR3 sequence is 11 residues long. Trimming removed 4 bases at V and 3 bases at J, with 7 bases between. CDR3 amino acids: CSATESYEQYF. The DNA for the CDR3 is TGCAGTGCTACCGAGAGCTACGAGCAGTACTTC.

J is TRBJ1-3 and V is TRBV14; 8 positions match TRBD1. Germline-derived CDR1 and CDR2 are SGHDN and FVKESK. The CDR3 totals 17 residues. Trimming at V came to 4 bases and at J to 5 bases, leaving 13 bases not matched to a gene. Written as DNA, the CDR3 is TGTGCCAGCAGCCCCCTTCCGTACGGGACAGGCAGAAACACCATATATTTT. Protein: CASSPLPYGTGRNTIYF.

The chain has TRBV19 and TRBJ2-6; D possibly corresponds to TRBD1 (6 bases). V was cut by 7 bases and J by 0 bases, with 19 bases left in between. This CDR3 comprises 18 residues. From germline, CDR1 is LNHDA and CDR2 SQIVND (reference sequence). The DNA for the CDR3 is TGTGCCAGTACCAACAGGGACACTCCATACTCTGGGGCCAACGTCCTGACTTTC. Translation: CASTNRDTPYSGANVLTF.

The chain has TRBV7-7 and TRBJ2-1, with TRBD2 identical over 7 bases. CDR1 SSHAT and CDR2 FNYEAQ come from the germline V gene (reference sequence). V was clipped by 5 bases and J by 4 bases; unmatched bases: 8. The CDR3 runs 15 residues. CDR3 DNA: TGTGCCAGCAGCCTAACTAGGGAGGGTTACAATGAGCAGTTCTTC. This encodes CASSLTREGYNEQFF.

The V call is TRBV7-6, the J call TRBJ2-3; no firm D call. Germline V gene data show CDR1 as SGHVS and CDR2 as FNYEAQ. Deletions cut 1 base from V and 2 bases from J, with 7 bases between. The CDR3 covers 14 residues. The CDR3 nucleotides read TGTGCCAGCAGCTTAGGGCATGCCACAGATACGCAGTATTTT. This translates into CASSLGHATDTQYF.

The chain recombines TRBV12-5 with TRBJ1-3; D not resolved. The CDR3 extends over 13 amino acids. Trimming cost V 3 bases and J 0 bases, with 3 bases left between them. Per germline, CDR1 LGHNT and CDR2 FRNRAP. CDR3 sequence (DNA): TGTGCTAGTGGTTTCGGCTCTGGAAACACCATATATTTT. Translated: CASGFGSGNTIYF.

The chain is built from TRBV4-1 and TRBJ2-3; 7 bases match TRBD2. The CDR3 spans 17 residues. The germline gives CDR1 MGHRA, CDR2 YSYEKL. The J segment lost 1 base and the V segment lost 0 bases, leaving 7 bases of the junction unmatched. CDR3 nucleotide sequence: TGCGCCAGCAGCCAAGAAGGGGCACTAGCGCGCACAGATACGCAGTATTTT. Its translation is CASSQEGALARTDTQYF.

In its sample, this clone was seen once. The chain joins TRBV28 to TRBJ1-4, with 9 bases fitting TRBD1. J lost 3 bases, V lost 10 bases, and 3 bases had no gene match. There are 13 residues in the CDR3. CDR1 MDHEN and CDR2 SYDVKM come from the germline V gene. CDR3 DNA sequence: TGTGCCATCGGGACAGGGTCTAATGAAAAACTGTTTTTT. This sequence encodes CAIGTGSNEKLFF.

The rearrangement uses TRBV11-1 and TRBJ2-5; a possible D gene is TRBD1 (5 bases). The J call may be in error: the DNA end matches TRBJ2-7 better. Per germline, CDR1 SGHAT and CDR2 FQDESV (reference sequence). The CDR3 consists of 14 residues. The CDR3 DNA sequence: TGTGCCAGCAGCTTAAATTCAGGGTCCTACGAGCAGTACTTC. The encoded protein is CASSLNSGSYEQYF.

V gene TRBV27 combines with J gene TRBJ2-5; TRBD2 matches 9 bases. The DNA end is more similar to TRBJ2-7, so the J call may be wrong. The CDR3 is 19 residues long. CDR1 is MNHEY, CDR2 SMNVEV, per germline (reference sequence). The DNA of the CDR3 is TGTGCCAGCACAAGGAGGTGGGGCAGGGGAGAAGCGGGAGGCAACGAGCAGTACTTC. Translating it yields CASTRRWGRGEAGGNEQYF.

V gene TRBV27 combines with J gene TRBJ2-2; D gene ambiguous. The V gene's germline CDR1 is MNHEY and CDR2 SMNVEV (reference sequence). V gave up 4 bases and J gave up 4 bases, with 13 bases separating them. The CDR3 is made up of 15 amino acids. The CDR3 loop reads CASSYLRVLTGELFF. The CDR3 DNA reads TGTGCCAGCAGTTATCTAAGAGTCCTCACCGGGGAGCTGTTTTTT.

The chain couples TRBV19 to TRBJ2-5; a possible D gene is TRBD1 (5 bases). The CDR3 runs to 11 residues. Per the germline V gene, CDR1 is LNHDA and CDR2 is SQIVND (reference sequence). With 7 bases removed from V and 5 bases from J, the gap between germline ends came to 8 bases. In nucleotides, the CDR3 is TGTGCCAGTATCTCAGGGGAGACCCAGTACTTC. Its protein is CASISGETQYF.

J is TRBJ2-7 and V is TRBV28, with D perhaps TRBD1 or TRBD2 (5 bases each). This CDR3 comprises 15 residues. Trimming took 5 bases from V and 1 from J, leaving 15 bases between them. CDR1 MDHEN and CDR2 SYDVKM come from the germline V gene. The CDR3 here is CASSTPGRMSYEQYF. The CDR3 DNA is TGTGCCAGCAGTACGCCGGGACGGATGTCCTACGAGCAGTACTTC.

The gene calls are TRBV2 and TRBJ2-7; D perhaps matches TRBD2 (5 bases). The germline CDR1 and CDR2 sequences are SNHLY and FYNNEI. Trimming removed 6 bases at V and 5 bases at J, with 11 bases between. The CDR3 spans 12 residues. The CDR3 is CASRALGDEQYF. CDR3 nucleotides: TGTGCCAGCAGAGCTTTGGGAGACGAGCAGTACTTC.

Here the CDR3 reads CASSSRAGANVLTF. DNA of the CDR3: TGTGCCAGCAGCTCCAGAGCTGGGGCCAACGTCCTGACTTTC. V gene TRBV7-2 combines with J gene TRBJ2-6, with D unclear. CDR3 length: 14 residues. Trimming took off 4 bases at V and 2 bases at J, with 6 bases between the two ends. Germline loops: CDR1 SGHTA, CDR2 FQGNSA.

This clone was detected a few times. The chain links TRBV10-1 to TRBJ2-3; TRBD2 is a possible D gene (5 bases). The V gene lost 10 bases and the J gene lost 4 bases, with 15 bases spanning the gap. This CDR3 comprises 13 residues. Germline V gene lookup returns CDR1 WNHNN and CDR2 SYGVQD (reference sequence). The CDR3 coding sequence is TGCGCCACCACGGGCCCCGGGGCAGATACGCAGTATTTT. Protein sequence: CATTGPGADTQYF.

The V gene is TRBV21-1, the J gene TRBJ2-1; the DNA was not used to check the table's D call, TRBD2. TRBV21-1 is tagged as a pseudogene. The CDR3 extends over 15 amino acids. CDR3 loop: CASSIRLAGNNEQFF. The CDR3 coding sequence is TGTGCCAGCAGCATACGACTAGCGGGGAACAATGAGCAGTTCTTC.

The rearrangement uses TRBV27 and TRBJ2-5; 11 bases are shared with TRBD2. The trim removed 3 bases at V and 1 base at J, leaving 7 bases unmatched. The CDR3 contains 17 residues. Per the germline V gene, CDR1 is MNHEY and CDR2 is SMNVEV (reference sequence). The chain's CDR3 is CASSFRGTSGFQETQYF. The CDR3 DNA is TGTGCCAGCAGTTTCCGTGGGACTAGCGGTTTCCAAGAGACCCAGTACTTC.

Only one count was recorded for this clone. V and J are TRBV2 and TRBJ2-7; D is possibly TRBD1 (5 bases). Trimming removed 6 bases from V and 8 bases from J, with 29 bases in between. The CDR3 totals 17 residues. Germline V gene lookup returns CDR1 SNHLY and CDR2 FYNNEI. CDR3: CASRGRLGEFGSGKQYF. The CDR3 region has the DNA TGTGCCAGCAGAGGAAGGTTAGGGGAATTTGGATCCGGCAAGCAGTACTTC.

This clone showed up just once. The V gene is TRBV28, the J gene TRBJ1-5; D ambiguous. The germline V gene encodes CDR1 MDHEN and CDR2 SYDVKM. The CDR3 covers 13 residues. Trimming took off 4 bases at V and 7 bases at J, with 11 bases between the two ends. CDR3 DNA sequence: TGTGCCAGCAGTTCCGGCAGCTTCCAGCCCCAGCATTTT. It encodes CASSSGSFQPQHF.

V gene TRBV9 combines with J gene TRBJ2-2; D not resolved. The ends were cut back, 4 bases at V and 0 bases at J, with 10 bases in the middle. The CDR3 length is 15 residues. Germline V gene sequence: CDR1 SGDLS, CDR2 YYNGEE. The CDR3 nucleotides are TGTGCCAGCAGCCCAAACCAGGCGAACACCGGGGAGCTGTTTTTT. This gives the protein CASSPNQANTGELFF.